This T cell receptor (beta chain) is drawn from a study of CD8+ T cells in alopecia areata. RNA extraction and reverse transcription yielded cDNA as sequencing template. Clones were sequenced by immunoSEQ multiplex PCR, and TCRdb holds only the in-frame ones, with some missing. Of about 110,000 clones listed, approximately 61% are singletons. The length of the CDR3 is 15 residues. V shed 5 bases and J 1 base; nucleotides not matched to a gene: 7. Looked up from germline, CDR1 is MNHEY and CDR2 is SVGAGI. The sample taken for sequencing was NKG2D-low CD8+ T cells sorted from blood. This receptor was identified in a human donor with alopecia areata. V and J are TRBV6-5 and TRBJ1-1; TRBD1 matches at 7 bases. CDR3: CASSQGQVGNTEAFF. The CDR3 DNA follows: TGTGCCAGCAGTCAAGGACAGGTCGGGAACACTGAAGCTTTCTTT.